This TCR beta chain emerged from a study of T cells after yellow fever vaccination. General study points: Subsequent to the booster, the majority of primary-vaccination clones reappeared (about 97% CD4, around 85% CD8).

Each CDR3 protein gets one entry after TCRdb re-called the 5' RACE reads with MiXCR. Of just under 600,000 distinct CDR3 sequences listed, approximately 12% are singletons. A note on this clonotype: Its antigen remains unknown.

The V gene's germline CDR1 is KGHSH and CDR2 LQKENI. The CDR3 is 14 residues long. Trimming removed 4 bases at V and 11 bases at J, with 20 bases between. The input for sequencing was PBMCs, taken on the day of the yellow fever booster vaccination. This receptor was identified in a man between 25 and 39 years old who received the YFV17D yellow fever vaccine. V gene TRBV18 combines with J gene TRBJ1-1, with no clear D. The CDR3 here is CASSLGVEGLIAFF. The CDR3, as DNA: TGTGCCAGCTCACTTGGGGTGGAAGGTTTGATTGCTTTCTTT.